These 7 T cell receptor beta chains share one sample of origin, sequenced in a study of identical twins. TCRdb ran MiXCR on the 5' RACE reads and lists one entry per CDR3 protein. The repertoire includes some 210,000 distinct CDR3 sequences, approximately 15% of them detected once, and 40% sits in the top ten. The data were also submitted as part of a second study, on T cells expressing NK-cell markers.

The specimen was CD8+ T cells sorted from blood. Source of these receptors: a woman under 30 in good health.

The chain links TRBV20-1 to TRBJ2-1, with 7 bases matching TRBD1. V shed 4 bases and J 0 bases; nucleotides not matched to a gene: 6. Germline V gene lookup returns CDR1 DFQATT and CDR2 SNEGSKA (reference sequence). There are 15 residues in the CDR3. The CDR3 is CSATDRESSYNEQFF. The CDR3, as DNA: TGCAGTGCTACCGACAGGGAGAGCTCCTACAATGAGCAGTTCTTC.

This clonotype was picked up a small number of times. This chain joins TRBV27 and TRBJ2-1; D call uncertain. The germline CDR1 and CDR2 sequences are MNHEY and SMNVEV (reference sequence). The V end lost 3 bases, the J end lost 7 bases, and 10 bases lay between the germline ends. The CDR3 runs to 13 residues. The CDR3 protein is CASSLGRLNEQFF. The CDR3 DNA is TGTGCCAGCAGTTTGGGTCGCCTTAATGAGCAGTTCTTC.

This chain links TRBV6-2 or TRBV6-3 with TRBJ2-3; 9 bases line up with TRBD2. CDR3 length: 13 amino acids. Germline CDR1 reads MNHEY; CDR2 reads SVGEGT. With V trimmed by 5 bases and J by 6 bases, 3 bases remained unmatched. CDR3 bases: TGTGCCAGCAGTCAGGGGACTAGCGATACGCAGTATTTT. It translates to CASSQGTSDTQYF.

This clonotype was counted between two and nine times. The chain recombines TRBV6-5 with TRBJ2-3; 11 bases map to TRBD2. CDR1 is MNHEY and CDR2 is SVGAGI in the germline V gene. This CDR3 has 18 residues. With 2 bases clipped from V and 0 bases from J, the junction kept 7 bases outside the gene matches. CDR3 in amino acids: CASSYSLAGGLSTDTQYF. As DNA, the CDR3 is TGTGCCAGCAGTTACAGTCTAGCGGGGGGCCTTAGCACAGATACGCAGTATTTT.

This clonotype was counted only a few times. The chain combines TRBV7-9 with TRBJ2-5; D uncertain. Germline lookup yields CDR1 SEHNR and CDR2 FQNEAQ (reference sequence). This CDR3 comprises 13 residues. V was pared by 8 bases and J by 0 bases, with 10 bases between. CDR3 nucleotides: TGTGCCAGCTCCTCCCAGTACCAAGAGACCCAGTACTTC. Its protein is CASSSQYQETQYF.

This clonotype was recorded a few times. The chain recombines TRBV6-4 with TRBJ2-7; D is undetermined. This CDR3 is 15 amino acids long. Deletions cut 3 bases from V and 3 bases from J, with 15 bases between. Per the germline V gene, CDR1 is MRHNA and CDR2 is SNTAGT. The CDR3 DNA sequence: TGTGCCAGCAGTGAATCTTCCGGAGAAGGCTACGAGCAGTACTTC. Its translation: CASSESSGEGYEQYF.

This clonotype occurred a few times. V gene TRBV15 combines with J gene TRBJ2-7; TRBD1 aligns across 7 bases. This CDR3 has 15 residues. The V and J ends lost 0 bases and 3 bases, in that order; junction bases with no gene match: 5. CDR1 is LNHNV, CDR2 YYDKDF, per germline (reference sequence). The CDR3 nucleotides read TGTGCCACCAGCAGAGATCTCAGGGGGAACTACGAGCAGTACTTC. Amino acids: CATSRDLRGNYEQYF.